Shown below are 10 T cell receptor beta chains from a single sample sequenced in a study of blood T cells in healthy people across ages. PCR was performed a second time for about 7 to 11 cycles using a sample-barcoded 5' primer and a J-beta primer mix. One entry per CDR3 protein results from TCRdb running MiXCR on the 5' RACE reads. Found here are hundreds of thousands of distinct CDR3 sequences, more than 40% of them singletons; the top ten hold roughly 31%. The specimen was blood. The receptor set was obtained from a woman in her sixties or seventies in good health.

The gene calls are TRBV10-3 and TRBJ1-4, with D tentatively TRBD1 (5 bases). The germline CDR1 and CDR2 sequences are ENHRY and SYGVKD. This CDR3 is 13 amino acids long. V was pared by 10 bases and J by 3 bases, with 12 bases between. CDR3 DNA: TGTGCCACGGGGGAAGAGGCTAATGAAAAACTGTTTTTT. It codes for CATGEEANEKLFF.

Many counts were recorded for this clonotype. The chain links TRBV5-4 to TRBJ2-3; D is undetermined. Per germline, CDR1 SGHNT and CDR2 YYREEE (reference sequence). Trimming cost V 0 bases and J 2 bases, with 4 bases left between them. This CDR3 is 13 amino acids long. CDR3 sequence reads: CASSLGLTDTQYF. The CDR3 region has the DNA TGTGCCAGCAGCTTGGGACTCACAGATACGCAGTATTTT.

The CDR3 loop is CASSRPGRMYEQYF. CDR3 DNA sequence: TGTGCCAGCAGTCGCCCGGGCAGGATGTACGAGCAGTACTTC. This chain uses TRBV28 with TRBJ2-7; no clear D gene. Trimming stripped 5 bases from V and 4 bases from J, with 15 bases between. Germline V lookup: CDR1 MDHEN, CDR2 SYDVKM. The CDR3 contains 14 residues.

CDR3: CAISGTTSTDTQYF. Written as DNA, the CDR3 is TGTGCCATCAGTGGGACAACGTCCACAGATACGCAGTATTTT. The chain employs TRBV10-3 and TRBJ2-3, with TRBD1 as a possible D gene (5 bases). The V gene's germline CDR1 is ENHRY and CDR2 SYGVKD. The CDR3 runs to 14 residues. With 4 bases removed from V and 2 bases from J, the gap between germline ends came to 10 bases.

This chain uses TRBV20-1 with TRBJ2-5; 11 bases are shared with TRBD1. The germline gives CDR1 DFQATT, CDR2 SNEGSKA (reference sequence). This CDR3 is 14 amino acids long. Losses at the gene ends were 3 bases for V and 5 bases for J; bases not matched to a gene: 5. For the CDR3, the DNA is TGCAGTGCTAGCACGGGACAGGGGGTCGAGACCCAGTACTTC. Translation gives CSASTGQGVETQYF.

In DNA, the CDR3 is TGTGCCAGCAGTTCCTTGACAGCAGACTCCTACAATGAGCAGTTCTTC. Its protein is CASSSLTADSYNEQFF. The chain carries TRBV28 and TRBJ2-1; D perhaps matches TRBD1 (5 bases). The CDR3 sequence is 16 residues long. V was trimmed by 4 bases and J by 0 bases, leaving 13 bases between them. The germline gives CDR1 MDHEN, CDR2 SYDVKM.

This clonotype appeared a few times. The V call is TRBV11-1, the J call TRBJ2-2; TRBD2 matches at 8 bases. With 5 bases clipped from V and 5 bases from J, the junction kept 13 bases outside the gene matches. There are 17 residues in the CDR3. The V gene's germline CDR1 is SGHAT and CDR2 FQDESV (reference sequence). The CDR3 protein is CASSRTISGKGTGELFF. The DNA for the CDR3 is TGTGCCAGCAGCCGGACAATTAGCGGGAAGGGGACCGGGGAGCTGTTTTTT. The variable domain in full, completed from reference TRBV11-1 and TRBJ2-2, reads EAEVAQSPRYKITEKSQAVAFWCDPISGHATLYWYRQILGQGPELLVQFQDESVVDDSQLPKDRFSAERLKGVDSTLKIQPAELGDSAMYLCASSRTISGKGTGELFFGEGSRLTVL.

This clonotype appeared a few times. The chain combines TRBV7-2 with TRBJ2-5; D is possibly TRBD1 or TRBD2 (5 bases each). Trimming shortened V by 4 bases and J by 1 base, and 13 bases separated the two germline ends. The CDR3 consists of 15 residues. Germline lookup yields CDR1 SGHTA and CDR2 FQGNSA. CDR3 region: CASSSGASRQETQYF. CDR3 nucleotides: TGTGCCAGCAGCTCCGGGGCTAGCCGCCAAGAGACCCAGTACTTC. Filled out from reference TRBV7-2 and TRBJ2-5, the complete variable domain reads GAGVSQSPSNKVTEKGKDVELRCDPISGHTALYWYRQSLGQGLEFLIYFQGNSAPDKSGLPSDRFSAERTGGSVSTLTIQRTQQEDSAVYLCASSSGASRQETQYFGPGTRLLVL.

This rearrangement joins TRBV30 to TRBJ2-1; D may correspond to TRBD1 or TRBD2 (5 bases each). V gave up 1 base and J gave up 2 bases, with 12 bases separating them. This CDR3 is built from 15 residues. Germline V lookup: CDR1 GTSNPN, CDR2 SVGIG (reference sequence). This chain's CDR3 is CAWSGVRDAYNEQFF. The DNA of the CDR3 is TGTGCCTGGAGTGGCGTCCGGGACGCCTACAATGAGCAGTTCTTC.

There are a few counts of this clonotype. The chain uses TRBV7-2 and TRBJ2-5, with TRBD2 as a possible D gene (6 bases). CDR1 and CDR2 (germline): SGHTA, FQGNSA. V was clipped by 5 bases and J by 0 bases, with 10 bases between them. The CDR3 covers 14 residues. In DNA form, the CDR3 reads TGTGCCAGCAGCGGGGGGACCGACCAAGAGACCCAGTACTTC. It encodes CASSGGTDQETQYF.